Reported below is one TCR beta chain. This clone was seen a handful of times. It has no known antigen specificity. The input lacks base qualities; no much larger clone sits a single base away. At the junction V is shortened by 5 bases and J by 7 bases, with 12 bases in between. Including the terminal cysteine and phenylalanine, the CDR3 comprises 14 residues. CDR3 DNA is the only sequence kept; it has 42 bases, read in frame from the first base. Looking up the germline V gene yields CDR1 MNHEY and CDR2 SVGAGI. This sample stems from a study of cytomegalovirus exposure and HLA in healthy donors listed by TCRdb under 2017. Concerning the study at large: According to an earlier analysis of a few hundred of the donors, 150 million to 200 million T cells yielded 120 million or so unique TCR beta sequences and 276 Gb of sequence data. An early release that covered about 600 HLA-typed donors contained approximately 300 gigabases of sequencing data and around 80 million unique TCR sequences. Of the approximately 400 genotyped donors, less than 90% were placed in the genetic ancestry cluster associated with self-reported Caucasian donors. The aim of the study was to test whether cataloging public T cell receptors could identify signatures of past pathogen exposure. The T cell repertoires of 700 or so subjects were profiled by immunosequencing and related to cytomegalovirus serostatus. Along with the approximately 700-subject first cohort, a separate validation cohort of 120 different subjects was used. High-throughput TCR immunosequencing, statistical association of individual TCRs with disease status, and machine learning were combined to predict cytomegalovirus infection status. A later analysis re-analyzed previously published TCR beta repertoires from several hundred donors and added high-resolution HLA genotyping to study TCR occurrence patterns. In the later analysis, no new phenotypic data were used to find candidate immune exposures; instead, reliance was placed on TCR beta sequences and their occurrence across donors. To decide whether each TCR beta V gene segment behaved as functional or pseudogenic, an earlier analysis of some 580 of the donors relied on high-throughput TCR beta sequencing. Donor age, sex, ethnicity and CMV serostatus were collected together with the repertoire data. A later genetic analysis used genome-wide SNP genotypes for about three fifths of the 666 donors, treating that subset as a discovery cohort. All discovery cohort repertoires had been generated on a single sequencing platform. HLA typing covered class I and class II loci at four-digit resolution. Typing coverage varied by locus: 629-630 donors for A, B, C, DRB1 and DQB1; under 550 for DQA1; over 600 for DPA1; approximately 470 for DPB1. A handful of DR-DQ haplotypes were handled as single units for association and clustering because linkage in the cohort was strong. On average, approximately 250,000 unique TCR beta nucleotide sequences were sequenced per donor among some 430 genotyped donors of the cohort, with roughly 19% of those sequences being non-productive.

The cohort was made up of approximately 670 healthy bone marrow donors. At the time of sampling, all cohort members were nominally healthy, though unrecorded immune exposures were likely present. The donor was CMV seropositive and belonged to the group of 270 or so seropositive cohort members. A peripheral blood sample was collected from each donor, and TCR beta sequencing was performed on peripheral blood mononuclear cells. Genomic DNA extraction from the blood cell samples was performed with the Qiagen DNeasy Blood Extraction Kit. Points the paper makes about the study in general: A later analysis found that TCR association rates varied across HLA loci, with DRB1 alleles showing the most associated TCRs and HLA-C alleles the fewest. In a later analysis, most CMV-associated TCR beta chains were found to appear HLA-restricted, with HLA associations seemingly driven largely by CMV exposure. A further reported finding was that TCR beta sequences accurately predicted the HLA-A and HLA-B alleles for most subjects in the first cohort. Across donors, most TCR sequences were observed very rarely, whereas some public TCRs were present in many individuals. Sequencing depth was assumed to be roughly uniform across donors in the presence/absence analyses, though that assumption may not hold. Broadly in line with IMGT annotations, most TCR beta V segments showed up in productive rearrangements about 87% or about 30% of the time in an earlier analysis of several hundred of the donors. Because the 87-base-pair reads could not distinguish some IMGT-functional V segments, including TRBV6-2 and TRBV6-3, those segments were excluded. In a later analysis, around 15,000 TCR beta sequences were associated with specific HLA alleles at a false discovery rate of 0.05. Several of the top co-occurrence clusters appeared to be linked to parvovirus B19, influenza, CMV and Epstein-Barr virus, according to a later analysis. Correlated functional status among segregating V segments might be attributable to linkage disequilibrium, but an unknown experimental factor could not be ruled out. In a later genetic analysis, fewer N-insertions in productive TCRs were reported among donors in an Asian-associated ancestry cluster than the roughly 640-donor mean. A total of roughly 160 TCR beta chains were listed by the study as associated with cytomegalovirus. Immune exposure information for the cohort was limited to CMV serostatus. It was suggested by the authors that the approach could potentially be generalized to other disease states and immunological phenotypes. Cytomegalovirus status was reported to be diagnosed by the classifier with high specificity and sensitivity in both the original and validation cohorts. Because some donors lacked HLA typing at each locus, the association tests relied only on the typed subset. Compared with equally common non-associated chains, HLA-associated TCR beta chains in a later analysis were more clonally expanded and had lower generation probabilities. The cohort was sequenced for TCR beta chains only, and without alpha or paired-chain data the features that could be detected were limited. Strong co-occurrence of HLA alleles, especially DR and DQ, made assigning TCR associations to individual alleles difficult. A cluster of highly shared sequence variants was judged likely to be a technical artifact of the sequencing pipeline. V-gene and J-gene trimming of TCR beta chains was associated with a missense DCLRE1C variant in a later genetic analysis, and the association was replicated in an independent cohort. Because counts were too low, roughly 18 rarely observed V segments, including chromosome 9 orphons, were left out of the earlier analysis of a few hundred of the donors. Three of the identified cytomegalovirus-associated TCR beta chains were confirmed in vitro to be specific for cytomegalovirus antigens.

The library was made by the immunoSEQ multiplex PCR assay. The multiplex PCR relied on a mix of 60 forward primers for TCR Vbeta segments and 13 reverse primers for TCR Jbeta segments. The CDR3 region of rearranged TCR beta genes was amplified from genomic DNA by a multiplex PCR assay. The Illumina HiSeq System was used to sequence the amplified TCR beta libraries as 87-base-pair reads. In the paper's pipeline: In a later analysis, tens of millions of unique TCR beta chains were counted across the roughly 610 repertoires, and roughly 11 million of these chains were shared by at least two donors. To remove PCR and sequencing errors, raw reads were error-corrected and collapsed into unique sequences using a nearest-neighbor algorithm that merged closely related sequences. Alignment of CDR3 sequences to IMGT reference sequences was used to assign V, D and J gene segments. For a sequence to be retained, a match of at least six nucleotides to both a V gene segment and a J gene segment was required. Rearrangements were called productive when the CDR3 lacked stop codons and stayed in frame with V and J; all others were non-productive. CDR3 was defined according to IMGT convention as the region running from the second conserved V-encoded cysteine to the conserved J-encoded phenylalanine. Sequences without an unambiguous match to a single V gene segment were excluded from the earlier analysis of 450 to 650 of the donors. In an earlier analysis of around 590 of the donors, a V segment was called functional when productive rearrangements were above 56.7%, and segregating when the standard deviation between donors exceeded 5%. A statistical classification framework was built to diagnose cytomegalovirus status from the catalog of TCR beta chain sequences. In a later analysis, TCR nucleotide sequences were compared against IMGT/GENE-DB human TR gene sequences so that V and J genes could be assigned. The TCRdist pipeline was used in a later analysis to assign CDR3 sequences and most-parsimonious VDJ recombination scenarios. In a later analysis, each TCR beta chain was defined by its CDR3 amino acid sequence together with its V-gene family, and reads lacking a unique V-gene family were excluded. As a way to deal with suspected cross-contamination and a sequencing artifact, a later analysis dropped under 600 nucleotide sequences that were highly shared and had low generation probability. In a later analysis, a clonal expansion index was calculated for each public chain from normalized within-repertoire ranks of inferred template counts. A later analysis computed generation probabilities with a VDJ recombination model fitted to out-of-frame rearrangements, and checked the results against IGoR. In a later analysis, TCR-TCR, TCR-HLA and TCR-CMV co-occurrence was scored with hypergeometric tests, and a repertoire-size bias correction was applied to TCR pairs. To estimate false discovery rates, a later analysis permuted the HLA or CMV assignments 20 times. In a later analysis, co-occurring TCRs were grouped using DBSCAN, and TCRdist sequence similarity was added for clustering within HLA-allele-positive subsets. Repertoires with fewer than 30,000 or more than 120,000 public chains were left out of co-occurrence clustering, as were about 5 repertoires with anomalous nucleotide sharing. TCRdb retrieved this table from immuneACCESS and kept in-frame rearrangements only. Not all clones are present; in checked studies, unresolved V genes account for under half, and no reason is known for the remainder. The V and J calls and clone size were taken over from that table, and D and trimming were inferred from the DNA. In this sample the table shows some 150,000 clones, 70% to 90% of which occur a single time. Of the sample, 3.5% to 5.5% falls within the top ten clones.

The sample comprised PBMCs. The receptor chain draws on TRBV6-5 and TRBJ1-6; the D gene is perhaps TRBD1, on 6 matching bases. The source of this sequence is a woman aged 40-49 years in good health and CMV-seropositive. The CDR3 corresponds to CASSAGTLNSPLHF. The bases read TGTGCCAGCAGTGCCGGGACACTAAATTCACCCCTCCACTTT.